This T cell receptor (beta chain) was sequenced in a study of response to subunit inactivated influenza vaccine. This CDR3 has 13 amino acids. Germline V gene data show CDR1 as MNHEY and CDR2 as SVGEGT. Trimming removed 0 bases at V and 12 bases at J, with 12 bases between. As concerns this clonotype: Its antigen is not known.

TCRdb itself ran the RT-PCR reads through MiXCR, one entry per CDR3 protein. The sample has 400,000 to 650,000 distinct CDR3 sequences; about 7.2% are singletons. Study-level results: The authors put forward the suggestion that each seasonal influenza vaccination may bring in only a limited number of new T cells.

The sequences come from PBMCs from blood, collected about 24 months after vaccination. This receptor was taken from a man between 50 and 75 years old who received an inactivated influenza vaccine. V usage is TRBV6-2 or TRBV6-3 and J usage is TRBJ2-1; D is unresolved. CDR3 sequence reads: CASSYSGGSGQFF. The CDR3 coding sequence is TGTGCCAGCAGTTACTCCGGCGGCTCAGGGCAGTTCTTC.